This TCR beta chain was retrieved from a study of blood T cell repertoires in COVID-19. Study information: Acute-phase and convalescent COVID-19 samples originated in the United States, Italy and Spain. Nucleic acid was either cDNA or gDNA, and it came from T cells, B-cell-depleted T cells, or PBMCs.

In the authors' workflow: It was from reference gene primer amplification that nucleated cell counts were estimated. Sequencing was performed with immunoSEQ multiplex PCR; in TCRdb, only in-frame clones are kept and a portion is missing. D and trimming were read from the DNA, whereas the V and J calls and clone size are those reported in that table. Of under 55,000 clones in the sample, 70% to 90% were seen once. The sample was peripheral blood. This sequence originates from a human donor in a cohort sampled during active COVID-19.

This CDR3 reads CASSPAANPGTVRGTGELFF. The CDR3 DNA sequence: TGTGCCAGCAGCCCCGCCGCAAATCCCGGGACAGTCCGGGGCACCGGGGAGCTGTTTTTT. V gene TRBV27 combines with J gene TRBJ2-2, with TRBD1 matching over 7 bases. The CDR3 runs 20 residues. Germline CDR1 and CDR2: MNHEY and SMNVEV (reference sequence). J gave up 4 bases and V 6 bases, and 23 bases lay outside the gene matches.